Presented here are 13 T cell receptor beta chains from one specimen sequenced in a study of T cells in Graves' hyperthyroidism and ophthalmopathy. TCR beta CDR3 regions were amplified from RNA. TCR CDR3 underwent first-round RT-PCR with the HTBI primer set. MiXCR, run by TCRdb on the multiplex PCR reads, gives a single entry per CDR3 protein. The sample lists some 560,000 distinct CDR3 sequences; 15% to 17% were seen once. Sequencing used blood. The source is a woman aged 25 to 39 with Graves' hyperthyroidism.

This clonotype was seen at least ten times. The gene calls are TRBV4-1 and TRBJ2-3, with 10 bases identical to TRBD2. In germline, CDR1 is MGHRA, CDR2 YSYEKL. The CDR3 covers 14 residues. Losses at the gene ends were 4 bases for V and 6 bases for J; bases not matched to a gene: 4. The CDR3 sequence: CASSPSGSRDTQYF. In DNA, the CDR3 is TGCGCCAGCAGCCCTAGCGGGAGTAGGGATACGCAGTATTTT.

This clonotype has at least ten counts. The genes are TRBV20-1 and TRBJ2-7; 7 positions match TRBD2. The trim removed 6 bases at V and 3 bases at J, leaving 14 bases unmatched. Germline values: CDR1 DFQATT, CDR2 SNEGSKA (reference sequence). There are 15 residues in the CDR3. CDR3 residues: CSANGLGGGSYEQYF. The CDR3 DNA sequence: TGCAGTGCAAACGGACTAGGCGGAGGAAGCTACGAGCAGTACTTC.

The CDR3 is CASSHAPGRVAVYEQYF. The CDR3, as DNA: TGTGCCAGCAGTCATGCGCCGGGCAGGGTCGCTGTCTACGAGCAGTACTTC. The chain carries TRBV28 and TRBJ2-7; the D gene is possibly TRBD1 (5 bases). Trimming took off 5 bases at V and 3 bases at J, with 23 bases between the two ends. CDR3 size: 17 residues. Germline V lookup: CDR1 MDHEN, CDR2 SYDVKM.

The table lists this clonotype with many counts. V gene TRBV28 combines with J gene TRBJ1-1; no clear D. The germline gives CDR1 MDHEN, CDR2 SYDVKM. This CDR3 spans 12 amino acids. V was clipped by 5 bases and J by 5 bases, with 9 bases between them. DNA for the CDR3: TGTGCCAGCAGTCAGACGGGTACTGAAGCTTTCTTT. It is translated as CASSQTGTEAFF.

This clonotype was detected a few times. This chain links TRBV5-4 with TRBJ1-1, with D perhaps matching TRBD1 (5 bases). Looked up from germline, CDR1 is SGHNT and CDR2 is YYREEE (reference sequence). V was trimmed by 3 bases and J by 2 bases, leaving 14 bases between them. This CDR3 is 15 amino acids long. In nucleotides, the CDR3 is TGTGCCAGCAGCTCCGAGACAGTCGTAAACACTGAAGCTTTCTTT. Its translation is CASSSETVVNTEAFF. Using reference TRBV5-4 and TRBJ1-1 for the parts outside the CDR3, the full variable domain is ETGVTQSPTHLIKTRGQQVTLRCSSQSGHNTVSWYQQALGQGPQFIFQYYREEENGRGNFPPRFSGLQFPNYSSELNVNALELDDSALYLCASSSETVVNTEAFFGQGTRLTVV.

This clonotype was recorded a few times. The genes are TRBV5-1 and TRBJ2-1; 16 bases are shared with TRBD2. This CDR3 contains 19 residues. The trim removed 3 bases at V and 0 bases at J, leaving 6 bases unmatched. From germline, CDR1 is SGHRS and CDR2 YFSETQ. This CDR3 is CASSSGLAGGKVSYNEQFF. For the CDR3, the DNA is TGCGCCAGCAGCTCGGGACTAGCGGGAGGGAAGGTCTCCTACAATGAGCAGTTCTTC.

This clonotype occurred many times. The rearrangement joins TRBV6-2 or TRBV6-3 to TRBJ2-7; 9 positions agree with TRBD2. The CDR3 sequence is 17 residues long. Germline trimming cut 2 bases from V and 0 bases from J; bases unmatched to any gene: 8. Germline V CDR1 and CDR2: MNHEY, SVGEGT. CDR3 nucleotide sequence: TGTGCCAGCAGTTACAGGGCAGGACTAGCGAACTCCTACGAGCAGTACTTC. This encodes CASSYRAGLANSYEQYF.

This clonotype was recorded at least ten times. The J gene is TRBJ1-2, the V gene TRBV12-3 or TRBV12-4; D is undetermined. The V gene lost 0 bases and the J gene lost 2 bases, with 4 bases spanning the gap. The CDR3 spans 13 residues. CDR3 DNA: TGTGCCAGCAGTTTAGCGCACAACTATGGCTACACCTTC. Its translation is CASSLAHNYGYTF.

The gene calls are TRBV19 and TRBJ2-1; 8 bases agree with TRBD1. Trimming cost V 6 bases and J 12 bases; bases outside gene matches: 10. CDR3 length equals 13 residues. In germline, CDR1 is LNHDA, CDR2 SQIVND (reference sequence). The CDR3: CASRSNRGRWQFF. The CDR3, as DNA: TGTGCCAGTAGATCGAACAGGGGGAGGTGGCAGTTCTTC.

In regard to this clonotype: One end of the junction fails to match germline, which may point to a read error. The rearrangement links TRBV7-9 to TRBJ2-3, with a tentative D call TRBD2 (8 bases). CDR1 and CDR2 from the germline V gene are SEHNR and FQNEAQ (reference sequence). CDR3 length equals 17 residues. The CDR3 loop is CASSSTSSVAGTDAQYF. The DNA of the CDR3 is TGTGCCAGCAGCTCGACATCTAGCGTAGCGGGGACAGATGCGCAGTATTTT.

This clonotype was counted ten times or more. This chain links TRBV27 with TRBJ2-7; D possibly matches TRBD1 or TRBD2 (5 bases each). The V end lost 3 bases, the J end lost 2 bases, and 11 bases lay between the germline ends. The CDR3 has 14 residues. The germline V gene has CDR1 MNHEY and CDR2 SMNVEV (reference sequence). The CDR3 reads CASSLDGDAYEQYF. DNA for the CDR3: TGTGCCAGCAGTTTGGACGGGGACGCCTACGAGCAGTACTTC.

This clonotype has a count of ten or more. This chain links TRBV11-2 with TRBJ1-1; D remains unclear. V was cut by 5 bases and J by 5 bases, with 12 bases left in between. There are 13 residues in the CDR3. Germline loops: CDR1 SGHAT, CDR2 FQNNGV. CDR3 in DNA: TGTGCCAGCAGCCTTCCGGTTGGGACTGAAGCTTTCTTT. Its translation is CASSLPVGTEAFF.

This clonotype has only a few counts. The rearrangement uses TRBV20-1 and TRBJ2-7; no reliable D call. The CDR3 is 14 residues long. Per germline, CDR1 DFQATT and CDR2 SNEGSKA (reference sequence). Trimming cost V 5 bases and J 2 bases, with 16 bases left between them. The CDR3 DNA follows: TGCAGTGCTTCACCAGTCGGATTCGCCTACGAGCAGTACTTC. Amino acid sequence: CSASPVGFAYEQYF.